The following is a T cell receptor (beta chain) sequence with its context. The data were obtained in a study of T cell responses to AZD1222 COVID-19 vaccine. Clones were read by immunoSEQ multiplex PCR, and TCRdb kept only the in-frame ones, dropping some. The sample lists roughly 77,000 clones; 90% were seen once. The CDR3 contains 14 residues. The ends lost 4 bases at V and 9 bases at J; junction bases unmatched: 9. Germline V gene data show CDR1 as SGHAT and CDR2 as FQNNGV. The source of this sequence is an adult in good health. The material sequenced was peripheral blood, taken on day 0 of AZD1222 vaccination. The V and J genes are TRBV11-2 and TRBJ2-1; 7 positions agree with TRBD1. The CDR3 DNA follows: TGTGCCAGCAGCTCGGTAGGGGGCGTGGTTGAGCAGTTCTTC. Protein: CASSSVGGVVEQFF.